One and the same sample provided the 21 T cell receptor beta chains below, sequenced in a study of graft-versus-host responses after intestinal transplantation. Intraepithelial and lamina propria lymphocytes were freed from processed graft tissue. TCRdb keeps only in-frame clones here, not all; method: immunoSEQ multiplex PCR. The profile shows about 18,000 clones, roughly three quarters of them singletons. Sequencing used ileum tissue, obtained 450 to 490 days after intestinal transplant. The receptors come from a human patient who received an intestinal transplant, so some T cells may come from the graft donor.

This clone has only a few counts. The V and J genes are TRBV10-2 and TRBJ2-3, with a weak D call TRBD1 (6 bases). The length of the CDR3 is 15 residues. Germline lookup yields CDR1 WSHSY and CDR2 SAAADI. With 5 bases removed from V and 2 bases from J, the gap between germline ends came to 14 bases. CDR3 DNA: TGCGCCAGCAGTCCGGGACACCCAATCACAGATACGCAGTATTTT. Protein product: CASSPGHPITDTQYF.

V gene TRBV10-2 combines with J gene TRBJ1-2, with D possibly TRBD1 on 5 matching bases. Germline assignment: CDR1 WSHSY and CDR2 SAAADI. V was clipped by 7 bases and J by 4 bases, with 10 bases between them. The CDR3 contains 12 residues. DNA of the CDR3: TGCGCCAGCATGGCGGGGGGCTATGGCTACACCTTC. It encodes CASMAGGYGYTF.

The chain employs TRBV6-6 and TRBJ2-5; D is ambiguous. The CDR3 is 14 residues long. V shed 2 bases and J shed 1 base, with 8 bases lying between them. Germline CDR1 MNHNY, CDR2 SVGAGI (reference sequence). The CDR3 loop reads CASSYGEPQETQYF. CDR3 bases: TGTGCCAGCAGTTACGGGGAACCCCAAGAGACCCAGTACTTC.

This clone was detected a few times. The chain has TRBV9 and TRBJ2-5; D uncertain. Germline V gives CDR1 SGDLS, CDR2 YYNGEE. V shed 1 base and J shed 1 base, with 5 bases lying between them. CDR3 length: 13 residues. CDR3 sequence: CASSVIPQETQYF. The CDR3 DNA is TGTGCCAGCAGCGTAATACCCCAAGAGACCCAGTACTTC.

The chain recombines TRBV27 with TRBJ2-7; 10 bases align to TRBD1. The CDR3 has 14 amino acids. V trimming: 6 bases; J trimming: 3 bases; junction bases outside the gene matches: 5. CDR1 MNHEY and CDR2 SMNVEV come from the germline V gene (reference sequence). The CDR3 protein is CASSLTGGRYEQYF. The DNA of the CDR3 is TGTGCCAGCAGCCTGACAGGGGGCCGCTACGAGCAGTACTTC.

The rearrangement joins TRBV11-3 to TRBJ1-1; D gene uncertain. CDR1 is SGHNT, CDR2 YENEEA, per germline. Deletions cut 2 bases from V and 3 bases from J, with 1 base between. The CDR3 contains 11 residues. The CDR3 here is CASSLHTEAFF. The CDR3 nucleotides are TGTGCCAGCAGCTTACACACTGAAGCTTTCTTT.

The gene calls are TRBV19 and TRBJ1-5; no clear D. The germline V and J ends were trimmed by 7 bases and 1 base, with 11 bases remaining between them. Looked up from germline, CDR1 is LNHDA and CDR2 is SQIVND (reference sequence). The CDR3 runs to 14 residues. CDR3 protein: CASKWTVSNQPQHF. The CDR3, as DNA: TGTGCCAGTAAGTGGACCGTGAGCAATCAGCCCCAGCATTTT.

The V gene is TRBV19, the J gene TRBJ1-4; possibly TRBD1 for D (5 bases). The CDR3 is 14 amino acids. The V gene's germline CDR1 is LNHDA and CDR2 SQIVND (reference sequence). Between the trimmed V and J ends, which lost 3 bases and 8 bases, there was a span of 13 bases. The CDR3 sequence: CASSIGQGYEKLFF. As DNA, the CDR3 is TGTGCCAGTAGTATCGGGCAGGGTTACGAAAAACTGTTTTTT.

The chain links TRBV6-5 to TRBJ2-5; a weak D match, TRBD2 (6 bases). The V and J ends lost 5 bases and 5 bases respectively, with 15 bases between them. There are 14 residues in the CDR3. Looked up from germline, CDR1 is MNHEY and CDR2 is SVGAGI. CDR3 DNA sequence: TGTGCCAGCAGTCCCCGACTGGGGAGGGAGACCCAGTACTTC. This sequence encodes CASSPRLGRETQYF.

The V and J genes are TRBV6-1 and TRBJ2-5; 8 bases map to TRBD2. The J call is doubtful: the DNA matches TRBJ2-7 better. This CDR3 region has 13 residues. Per the germline V gene, CDR1 is MNHNS and CDR2 is SASEGT. CDR3 sequence: CASRRGGQYEQYF. The CDR3 DNA follows: TGTGCCAGCAGACGGGGGGGCCAGTACGAGCAGTACTTC.

Only a few counts were recorded for this clone. The chain links TRBV6-6 to TRBJ2-3; D is unresolved. The CDR3 has 9 residues. Germline CDR1 and CDR2: MNHNY and SVGAGI (reference sequence). V dropped 11 bases and J dropped 8 bases, with 8 bases sitting between them. The CDR3 nucleotides read TGTGCCGCCGGCGGTACGCAGTATTTT. Amino acids: CAAGGTQYF.

This clone appeared a few times. This chain links TRBV15 with TRBJ2-7; 11 nucleotides match TRBD1. CDR1 and CDR2 from the germline V gene are LNHNV and YYDKDF (reference sequence). This CDR3 spans 15 amino acids. The J segment lost 7 bases and the V segment lost 5 bases, leaving 10 bases of the junction unmatched. The CDR3 DNA sequence: TGTGCCACCAGCGCCGCGGACAGGGGGCGTTGGGAGCAGTACTTC. Its protein is CATSAADRGRWEQYF.

The chain has TRBV7-9 and TRBJ1-1; 7 bases are shared with TRBD1. Germline values: CDR1 SEHNR, CDR2 FQNEAQ (reference sequence). V gave up 5 bases and J gave up 3 bases; unmatched junction bases: 6. This CDR3 is 14 amino acids long. The CDR3 region is CASSPDRWDTEAFF. The DNA for the CDR3 is TGTGCCAGCAGCCCGGACAGGTGGGACACTGAAGCTTTCTTT. Complete variable domain (other parts from reference TRBV7-9 and TRBJ1-1): DTGVSQNPRHKITKRGQNVTFRCDPISEHNRLYWYRQTLGQGPEFLTYFQNEAQLEKSRLLSDRFSAERPKGSFSTLEIQRTEQGDSAMYLCASSPDRWDTEAFFGQGTRLTVV.

This clone was detected a few times. The rearrangement uses TRBV7-2 and TRBJ2-5; D ambiguous. The J call may be in error: the DNA end matches TRBJ2-7 better. The length of the CDR3 is 13 residues. The germline gives CDR1 SGHTA, CDR2 FQGNSA. The CDR3 DNA is TGTGCCAGCAGCTTCCACTCTTCTTACGAGCAGTACTTC. Encoded protein: CASSFHSSYEQYF.

The J gene is TRBJ1-4, the V gene TRBV2, with TRBD1 as a possible D gene (6 bases). Trimming took off 4 bases at V and 10 bases at J, with 13 bases between the two ends. Germline CDR1 is SNHLY and CDR2 is FYNNEI. The CDR3 is made up of 13 amino acids. DNA of the CDR3: TGTGCCAGCAGTGGAAGGGGGGTCGGAAAACTGTTTTTT. It encodes CASSGRGVGKLFF.

This clone was found a few times. The rearrangement links TRBV11-1 to TRBJ1-5; TRBD1 matches at 9 bases. V gave up 5 bases and J gave up 1 base; unmatched junction bases: 6. The CDR3 sequence is 16 residues long. Looked up from germline, CDR1 is SGHAT and CDR2 is FQDESV (reference sequence). The CDR3 region has the DNA TGTGCCAGCAGCCCGGGACAGGGTAAGAGCAATCAGCCCCAGCATTTT. Its translation is CASSPGQGKSNQPQHF.

The rearrangement links TRBV4-1 to TRBJ1-1; D unclear. This CDR3 region has 16 residues. From germline, CDR1 is MGHRA and CDR2 YSYEKL. V lost 0 bases, J lost 1 base, and 12 bases lay in between. CDR3 in DNA: TGCGCCAGCAGCCAAGATCCCACTAACCGGAACACTGAAGCTTTCTTT. It encodes CASSQDPTNRNTEAFF.

The rearrangement uses TRBV7-2 and TRBJ2-7; a weak D match, TRBD1 (6 bases). Looked up from germline, CDR1 is SGHTA and CDR2 is FQGNSA. The V end lost 3 bases, the J end lost 6 bases, and 18 bases lay between the germline ends. CDR3 length: 15 amino acids. CDR3 sequence: CASSFLDSGIGEQYF. The CDR3 nucleotides read TGTGCCAGCAGCTTTTTGGACAGTGGGATCGGCGAGCAGTACTTC.

On this clone: The sample holds other DNA sequences that translate to the same CDR3. CDR3 amino acids: CASSNFTRTGELFF. The CDR3 DNA follows: TGTGCCAGCAGTAACTTTACTAGGACCGGGGAGCTGTTTTTT. The chain uses TRBV5-4 and TRBJ2-2; TRBD2 is a possible D gene (5 bases). Germline assignment: CDR1 SGHNT and CDR2 YYREEE (reference sequence). The germline V and J ends were trimmed by 5 bases and 5 bases, with 13 bases remaining between them. This CDR3 has 14 residues.

V and J are TRBV7-6 and TRBJ2-7; 11 nucleotides align to TRBD2. The CDR3 totals 15 residues. Trimming removed 5 bases from V and 3 bases from J; junction bases left unmatched: 6. CDR1 and CDR2 from the germline V gene are SGHVS and FNYEAQ. The CDR3 reads CASSRTSGGNYEQYF. DNA of the CDR3: TGTGCCAGCAGCAGAACTAGCGGGGGAAACTACGAGCAGTACTTC.

The genes are TRBV15 and TRBJ2-2, with D possibly called TRBD1 or TRBD2 (6 bases each). The CDR3 length is 15 residues. Trimming shortened V by 1 base and J by 7 bases, and 13 bases separated the two germline ends. Germline-derived CDR1 and CDR2 are LNHNV and YYDKDF (reference sequence). The CDR3 spells CATSRGPGASGELFF. The DNA for the CDR3 is TGTGCCACCAGCAGAGGTCCGGGGGCGAGCGGGGAGCTGTTTTTT.